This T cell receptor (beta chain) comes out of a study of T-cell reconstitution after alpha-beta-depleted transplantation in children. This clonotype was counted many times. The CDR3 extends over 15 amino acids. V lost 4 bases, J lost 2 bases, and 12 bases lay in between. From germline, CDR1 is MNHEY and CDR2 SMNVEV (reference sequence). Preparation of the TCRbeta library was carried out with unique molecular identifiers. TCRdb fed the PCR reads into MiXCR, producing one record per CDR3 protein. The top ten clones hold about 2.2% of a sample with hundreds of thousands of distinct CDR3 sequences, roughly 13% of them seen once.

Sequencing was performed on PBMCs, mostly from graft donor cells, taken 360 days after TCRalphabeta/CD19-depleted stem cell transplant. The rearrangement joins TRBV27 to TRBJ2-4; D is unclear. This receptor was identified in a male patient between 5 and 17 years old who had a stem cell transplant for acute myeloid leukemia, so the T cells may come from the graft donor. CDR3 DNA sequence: TGTGCCAGCAGTTCTTCCCGGGTGACCAAAAACATTCAGTACTTC. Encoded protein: CASSSSRVTKNIQYF.